The 16 T cell receptor beta chains below come from one sample, sequenced in a study of T cell responses to AZD1222 COVID-19 vaccine. TCRdb's table, derived via immunoSEQ multiplex PCR, lists solely in-frame clones and lacks some. The sample gives some 180,000 clones, around 94% of which show up once; about 1.2% is in the top ten. Here the sequenced sample was peripheral blood, taken on day 0 of AZD1222 vaccination. All receptors come from an adult in good health.

This chain joins TRBV7-9 and TRBJ2-5; TRBD1 aligns across 9 bases. Trimming removed 4 bases from V and 5 bases from J; junction bases left unmatched: 11. CDR1 is SEHNR and CDR2 is FQNEAQ in the germline V gene (reference sequence). The CDR3 runs to 16 residues. In DNA, the CDR3 is TGTGCCAGCAGCTCCCCCGCCCGACAGGGGGATGAGACCCAGTACTTC. Translation: CASSSPARQGDETQYF.

The chain combines TRBV9 with TRBJ1-1, with D perhaps TRBD1 (6 bases). The CDR3 sequence is 17 residues long. The germline gives CDR1 SGDLS, CDR2 YYNGEE. V lost 0 bases, J lost 0 bases, and 15 bases lay in between. CDR3 residues: CASSVGWGAGMNTEAFF. The CDR3 coding sequence is TGTGCCAGCAGCGTAGGTTGGGGGGCTGGGATGAACACTGAAGCTTTCTTT.

The CDR3 DNA reads as TGTGCCAGCAGTTCAGGGGGACCGAACACTGAAGCTTTCTTT. Residues: CASSSGGPNTEAFF. This chain connects TRBV6-6 to TRBJ1-1, with 7 nucleotides matching TRBD1. The CDR3 is 14 residues long. Germline V gives CDR1 MNHNY, CDR2 SVGAGI (reference sequence). Trimming took 4 bases from V and 1 from J; bases not matched to a gene: 3.

The chain employs TRBV5-1 and TRBJ2-7; 8 nucleotides agree with TRBD1. CDR1 is SGHRS, CDR2 YFSETQ, per germline. The CDR3 runs 15 residues. The ends lost 7 bases at V and 3 bases at J; junction bases unmatched: 12. The CDR3 bases are TGCGCCAGCGGGCCAGGGGGCGTCGGCTACTACGAGCAGTACTTC. Amino acid sequence: CASGPGGVGYYEQYF.

The chain couples TRBV9 to TRBJ1-6; 8 bases are a match to TRBD1. V gave up 2 bases and J gave up 7 bases; unmatched junction bases: 8. Germline assignment: CDR1 SGDLS and CDR2 YYNGEE. The CDR3 covers 16 residues. The CDR3 here is CASSVTGGSENSPLHF. Written as DNA, the CDR3 is TGTGCCAGCAGCGTTACAGGGGGATCGGAAAATTCACCCCTCCACTTT.

The chain uses TRBV3-1 (or the pseudogene TRBV3-2) and TRBJ1-3; the D gene is possibly TRBD1 (6 bases). Trimming shortened V by 1 base and J by 2 bases, and 15 bases separated the two germline ends. CDR3 size: 17 residues. Germline V gene lookup returns CDR1 LGHDT and CDR2 YNNKEL (reference sequence). CDR3 DNA: TGTGCCAGCAGCCAAGTCCCCGGAGGGGGAACTGGAAACACCATATATTTT. This codes for CASSQVPGGGTGNTIYF.

The chain uses TRBV4-1 and TRBJ1-2; 9 nucleotides agree with TRBD1. Germline CDR1 MGHRA, CDR2 YSYEKL. Unmatched junction bases numbered 1, after V lost 4 bases and J lost 4 bases. The CDR3 is made up of 13 amino acids. As DNA, the CDR3 is TGCGCCAGCAGCCCGACAGGGGGCTATGGCTACACCTTC. It yields the protein CASSPTGGYGYTF.

The chain recombines TRBV19 with TRBJ1-1; weak D call: TRBD1 (6 bases). With 2 bases removed from V and 0 bases from J, the gap between germline ends came to 22 bases. Germline values: CDR1 LNHDA, CDR2 SQIVND (reference sequence). The CDR3 loop spans 19 amino acids. This CDR3 is CASSIWWGPEHPMNTEAFF. CDR3 coding DNA: TGTGCCAGTAGTATATGGTGGGGGCCAGAACACCCCATGAACACTGAAGCTTTCTTT.

The chain links TRBV19 to TRBJ1-5; D call uncertain. CDR1 and CDR2 from the germline V gene are LNHDA and SQIVND (reference sequence). The CDR3 runs to 13 residues. V was clipped by 3 bases and J by 9 bases, with 12 bases between them. The CDR3 region is CASSMGTLGPQHF. The CDR3 region has the DNA TGTGCCAGTAGTATGGGAACGCTAGGGCCCCAGCATTTT.

V gene TRBV20-1 combines with J gene TRBJ2-3, with no clear D. CDR3 size: 13 residues. Trimming pared 3 bases from V and 2 bases from J, leaving 9 bases between. CDR1 and CDR2 (germline): DFQATT, SNEGSKA (reference sequence). CDR3 residues: CSASRSDTDTQYF. The CDR3 DNA sequence: TGCAGTGCTAGTCGGAGTGACACAGATACGCAGTATTTT.

This chain joins TRBV28 and TRBJ1-1; D not certain. Germline V CDR1 and CDR2: MDHEN, SYDVKM. The CDR3 runs 15 residues. Trimming stripped 2 bases from V and 0 bases from J, with 10 bases between. The CDR3 sequence is CASSLEPLLNTEAFF. CDR3 nucleotides: TGTGCCAGCAGTTTAGAGCCTCTTCTGAACACTGAAGCTTTCTTT. The whole variable domain, filled in from reference TRBV28 and TRBJ1-1, reads DVKVTQSSRYLVKRTGEKVFLECVQDMDHENMFWYRQDPGLGLRLIYFSYDVKMKEKGDIPEGYSVSREKKERFSLILESASTNQTSMYLCASSLEPLLNTEAFFGQGTRLTVV.

V gene TRBV6-2 or TRBV6-3 combines with J gene TRBJ2-7; 10 bases map to TRBD1. The CDR3 extends over 18 amino acids. V shed 3 bases, J shed 2 bases, and the junction held 13 bases outside the gene matches. CDR1 is MNHEY, CDR2 SVGEGT, per germline. CDR3 sequence (DNA): TGTGCCAGCAGTTATTATGGGCATTTGGGACAGGGGCCCTACGAGCAGTACTTC. This gives the protein CASSYYGHLGQGPYEQYF.

V gene TRBV5-6 combines with J gene TRBJ1-1; D gene ambiguous. V lost 0 bases, J lost 8 bases, and 5 bases lay in between. This CDR3 contains 11 residues. CDR1 is SGHDT, CDR2 YYEEEE, per germline. The CDR3 region is CASSLAGEAFF. The CDR3 bases are TGTGCCAGCAGCTTGGCCGGGGAAGCTTTCTTT.

This CDR3 reads CASRDRTWSNQPQHF. In nucleotides, the CDR3 is TGTGCCAGCAGGGACAGAACCTGGAGCAATCAGCCCCAGCATTTT. The rearrangement links TRBV2 to TRBJ1-5, with D possibly being TRBD1 (6 bases). The CDR3 totals 15 residues. Looked up from germline, CDR1 is SNHLY and CDR2 is FYNNEI. V lost 6 bases and J lost 1, with 13 bases in between.

The V and J genes are TRBV2 and TRBJ1-1, with D possibly TRBD1 on 6 matching bases. Trimming left V 5 bases short and J 1 base short, with 14 bases between. This CDR3 has 15 amino acids. From germline, CDR1 is SNHLY and CDR2 FYNNEI. CDR3 in amino acids: CASSPRQAKNTEAFF. DNA for the CDR3: TGTGCCAGCAGTCCTAGACAGGCCAAGAACACTGAAGCTTTCTTT.

This clone was seen once. The gene calls are TRBV7-2 and TRBJ1-3; D uncertain. The germline V gene encodes CDR1 SGHTA and CDR2 FQGNSA. CDR3 size: 14 residues. V dropped 8 bases and J dropped 0 bases, with 11 bases sitting between them. Here the CDR3 reads CASDLNTSGNTIYF. CDR3 bases: TGTGCCAGCGACTTAAACACCTCTGGAAACACCATATATTTT. Based on the CDR3 plus reference TRBV7-2 and TRBJ1-3, the full variable domain is GAGVSQSPSNKVTEKGKDVELRCDPISGHTALYWYRQSLGQGLEFLIYFQGNSAPDKSGLPSDRFSAERTGGSVSTLTIQRTQQEDSAVYLCASDLNTSGNTIYFGEGSWLTVV.